Described below is a single T cell receptor beta chain sequence and its context. Its antigen has not been determined. The sample holds no much larger clone one base away, and base qualities are not on file. This record comes from a study of T-cell reconstitution after alpha-beta-depleted transplantation in children (dated by TCRdb to 2015 to 2016). For context, the study as a whole: Using TCR repertoire profiling, the study quantitatively followed how T-cell immune reconstitution unfolded in children after TCRalphabeta/CD19-depleted allogeneic hematopoietic cell transplantation. Study-level results and caveats: The apparently early alphabetaT-cell count recovery about two months after transplant was reportedly dependent on only several hundred rapidly expanded clones derived from non-depleted graft cells. In some patients, high TCRbeta diversity at day 60 was attributed to recipient T cells and intrathymic progenitors that had survived conditioning. Over subsequent months, a decline in hyperexpanded clone frequencies was noted, and after one year, T-cell counts and TCRbeta diversity were mostly ascribed to newly produced T cells.

Receptor libraries were prepared by PCR. Sequencing instrument: Illumina HiSeq 2500. TCR library preparation used molecular barcoding, with unique molecular identifiers applied to normalize quantification of the TCRbeta repertoire. The public sequencing data were trimmed at Q25 with fastp and processed into clonotypes with MiXCR by TCRdb, which kept only in-frame beta chains. Every CDR3 protein is listed once, alongside the most common genes and DNA of its rows. For this sample there are about 440,000 distinct CDR3 sequences; 43% appear just once. The top ten clonotypes cover 27% of the sample. Per the germline V gene, SGHAT is the CDR1 and FQNNGV is the CDR2. From its cysteine to its phenylalanine, the CDR3 spans 16 amino acids. Only the CDR3 DNA is retained, 48 bases long and in frame from the first base. A distance of 14 bases separates the germline ends of V and J, which lose 5 bases and 0 bases respectively.

This specimen's treatment or condition label, per the study, means: allogeneic hematopoietic cell transplantation with graft depleted of TCRalphabeta T cells and CD19 B cells. The transplant recipients were children given TCRalphabeta/CD19-depleted allogeneic hematopoietic cell grafts. The input for sequencing was PBMCs, taken before TCRalphabeta/CD19-depleted stem cell transplant. The chain is encoded by TRBV11-2 joined to TRBJ2-1, with a tentative D gene TRBD2 over 5 matching bases. This receptor was taken from a girl aged 2 to 9 with aplastic anemia, due to receive a stem cell transplant. The CDR3 in this case is CASSPPSSRSYNEQFF. The DNA sequence reads TGTGCCAGCAGCCCTCCTAGCAGTCGCTCCTACAATGAGCAGTTCTTC.